The T cell receptor beta chain described here comes from a study of control samples from healthy donors and cancer patients. Clones were sequenced by immunoSEQ multiplex PCR, and TCRdb holds only the in-frame ones, with some missing. Of more than 85,000 clones listed, roughly 90% are singletons. CDR1 is KGHSH and CDR2 is LQKENI in the germline V gene. CDR3 length equals 17 residues. V was pared by 3 bases and J by 4 bases, with 13 bases of the junction left unmatched. The V call is TRBV18, the J call TRBJ1-2, with 8 bases identical to TRBD1. This clonotype was sampled from a woman aged 60-75 years with lung cancer. The sequenced material came from PBMCs. CDR3 protein: CASSPPGQELTGYGYTF. The CDR3 DNA sequence: TGTGCCAGCTCACCCCCGGGACAGGAACTAACTGGCTATGGCTACACCTTC.